Presented here are 15 T cell receptor beta chains from one specimen sequenced in a study of CD8 T cells in Susac syndrome. Reverse transcription of roughly 0.5 to 1 ug RNA used random hexamers. TCRdb analysed the immunoSEQ multiplex PCR reads with MiXCR anew, one entry per CDR3 protein. The table records around 160,000 distinct CDR3 sequences, roughly 94% of them present only once. Sequenced material: CD4+ T cells from PBMCs. The receptors shown here come from a human donor with multiple sclerosis.

This chain uses TRBV19 with TRBJ1-2; 8 bases align to TRBD1. Germline V gene data show CDR1 as LNHDA and CDR2 as SQIVND (reference sequence). This CDR3 comprises 13 residues. V trimming: 5 bases; J trimming: 5 bases; junction bases outside the gene matches: 4. The CDR3 bases are TGTGCCAGTAGTCGGGACAGGCTTTATGGCTACACCTTC. This encodes CASSRDRLYGYTF. Filled out from reference TRBV19 and TRBJ1-2, the complete variable domain reads DGGITQSPKYLFRKEGQNVTLSCEQNLNHDAMYWYRQDPGQGLRLIYYSQIVNDFQKGDIAEGYSVSREKKESFPLTVTSAQKNPTAFYLCASSRDRLYGYTFGSGTRLTVV.

The rearrangement uses TRBV28 and TRBJ1-2, with a possible D match to TRBD1 (5 bases). The CDR3 extends over 10 amino acids. The V end was cut by 8 bases, the J end by 7 bases, with 8 bases between. Germline V gives CDR1 MDHEN, CDR2 SYDVKM. CDR3 region: CASLRGGYTF. CDR3 in DNA: TGTGCCAGCCTTAGGGGTGGCTACACCTTC.

V usage is TRBV11-2 and J usage is TRBJ1-2, with D possibly being TRBD1 (6 bases). The CDR3 covers 17 residues. The germline V and J ends were trimmed by 5 bases and 2 bases, with 21 bases remaining between them. Germline V gene lookup returns CDR1 SGHAT and CDR2 FQNNGV. CDR3 bases: TGTGCCAGCAGCCCCTTTATGTCTGGGGGCGCAAACTATGGCTACACCTTC. It is translated as CASSPFMSGGANYGYTF.

The V call is TRBV7-3, the J call TRBJ1-5; D is perhaps TRBD1 (5 bases). V was pared by 2 bases and J by 1 base, with 9 bases between. This CDR3 comprises 15 residues. CDR1 SGHTA and CDR2 FQGTGA come from the germline V gene. Here the CDR3 DNA reads TGTGCCAGCAGCTTACTGGGGGAGAGCAATCAGCCCCAGCATTTT. It yields the protein CASSLLGESNQPQHF.

With respect to this clonotype: One end of the junction fails to match germline, which may point to a read error. J is TRBJ2-7 and V is TRBV30, with 11 nucleotides matching TRBD1. This CDR3 has 14 residues. The germline V gene encodes CDR1 GTSNPN and CDR2 SVGIG (reference sequence). CDR3: CAWDEGTGGPGLSF. The CDR3 DNA reads as TGTGCCTGGGACGAGGGGACAGGGGGACCAGGGCTCTCCTTC.

This clonotype was picked up one time. This chain joins TRBV5-1 and TRBJ1-2; 7 bases map to TRBD1. V was pared by 4 bases and J by 1 base, with 7 bases of the junction left unmatched. Germline V gene data show CDR1 as SGHRS and CDR2 as YFSETQ. This CDR3 comprises 15 residues. The CDR3 DNA sequence: TGCGCCAGCAGCCCCGGACAGGCCCTTAACTATGGCTACACCTTC. It specifies CASSPGQALNYGYTF.

The chain has TRBV6-5 and TRBJ1-1; the match to TRBD1 covers 7 bases. Germline V gives CDR1 MNHEY, CDR2 SVGAGI. J lost 3 bases, V lost 0 bases, and 4 bases had no gene match. The CDR3 extends over 15 amino acids. The CDR3 loop reads CASSYSGQGDTEAFF. For the CDR3, the DNA is TGTGCCAGCAGTTACTCGGGCCAGGGGGACACTGAAGCTTTCTTT.

The chain combines TRBV12-3 or TRBV12-4 with TRBJ2-3, with 7 bases identical to TRBD2. J lost 6 bases, V lost 4 bases, and 7 bases had no gene match. CDR3 length: 14 residues. CDR3: CASSSAGVVDTQYF. The CDR3 nucleotides are TGTGCCAGCAGTTCTGCGGGGGTGGTTGATACGCAGTATTTT.

The rearrangement links TRBV9 to TRBJ1-2, with D perhaps TRBD1 (6 bases). Germline lookup yields CDR1 SGDLS and CDR2 YYNGEE. The CDR3 totals 13 residues. V was cut by 2 bases and J by 4 bases, with 9 bases left in between. Written as DNA, the CDR3 is TGTGCCAGCAGCGTTACAGGGACCTATGGCTACACCTTC. This codes for CASSVTGTYGYTF.

This chain connects TRBV15 to TRBJ2-7; TRBD2 agrees at 9 bases. The CDR3 runs 14 residues. V lost 4 bases and J lost 2; bases outside the gene matches: 3. The germline V gene has CDR1 LNHNV and CDR2 YYDKDF (reference sequence). In DNA form, the CDR3 reads TGTGCCACCAGCAACCGACTAGCGGCCTACGAGCAGTACTTC. Its translation is CATSNRLAAYEQYF.

The genes are TRBV30 and TRBJ2-7; maybe TRBD2 (5 bases). Germline V lookup: CDR1 GTSNPN, CDR2 SVGIG (reference sequence). V dropped 4 bases and J dropped 7 bases, with 14 bases sitting between them. The CDR3 loop spans 12 amino acids. DNA of the CDR3: TGTGCCTGGACCCCGGACTCGGGGGAGCAGTACTTC. Protein product: CAWTPDSGEQYF.

In the case of this clonotype: The junction and the germline gene differ at one end; a read error may be behind it. The J gene is TRBJ2-1, the V gene TRBV28; TRBD2 might be the D (6 bases). The CDR3 runs 13 residues. The germline CDR1 and CDR2 sequences are MDHEN and SYDVKM. The CDR3 sequence is CASSGSSHNEQFF. In DNA, the CDR3 is TGTGCCAGCAGCGGGAGCTCCCACAATGAGCAGTTCTTC.

This clonotype occurred a few times. The gene calls are TRBV7-6 and TRBJ1-1; D gene uncertain. The CDR3 runs to 13 residues. Germline CDR1 SGHVS, CDR2 FNYEAQ. V lost 5 bases and J lost 3, with 10 bases in between. The CDR3 sequence: CASSLSPDTEAFF. The CDR3 DNA reads TGTGCCAGCAGCCTAAGTCCGGACACTGAAGCTTTCTTT.

This sequence joins TRBV12-3 or TRBV12-4 and TRBJ1-2; D possibly corresponds to TRBD1 (5 bases). The CDR3 is 14 residues long. The V and J ends lost 3 bases and 6 bases respectively, with 14 bases between them. This chain's CDR3 is CASSFHQGSHGYTF. As DNA, the CDR3 is TGTGCCAGCAGTTTTCATCAGGGAAGTCATGGCTACACCTTC.

This clonotype showed up just a few times. This sequence joins TRBV12-3 or TRBV12-4 and TRBJ2-3; D ambiguous. Trimming removed 2 bases from V and 1 base from J, with 4 bases in between. CDR3 length equals 13 residues. CDR3 region: CASSLSGTDTQYF. The CDR3 region has the DNA TGTGCCAGCAGTTTATCGGGCACAGATACGCAGTATTTT.